These 5 T cell receptor beta chains came from one sample sequenced in a study of resident and recirculating memory T cells in vitiligo. Only in-frame clones appear in the TCRdb table, and some are missing; sequencing was by immunoSEQ multiplex PCR. Of tens of thousands of clones listed, roughly nine tenths were seen once; the top ten hold less than 5.5%. Sequenced input: blood. The receptor source for this set is a male donor with vitiligo.

The rearrangement uses TRBV30 and TRBJ1-1; 7 bases line up with TRBD1. The CDR3 runs 13 residues. V was clipped by 1 base and J by 3 bases; unmatched bases: 2. Per germline, CDR1 GTSNPN and CDR2 SVGIG (reference sequence). The CDR3 DNA sequence: TGTGCCTGGAGTGGACAGGGCGACACTGAAGCTTTCTTT. Translated, it gives CAWSGQGDTEAFF.

The V gene is TRBV18, the J gene TRBJ2-5; TRBD1 agrees at 7 bases. Germline CDR1 reads KGHSH; CDR2 reads LQKENI. The CDR3 contains 14 residues. V gave up 2 bases and J gave up 2 bases; unmatched junction bases: 2. In DNA, the CDR3 is TGTGCCAGCTCACCAGGGACAGTGCAAGAGACCCAGTACTTC. This encodes CASSPGTVQETQYF. Based on the CDR3 plus reference TRBV18 and TRBJ2-5, the full variable domain is NAGVMQNPRHLVRRRGQEARLRCSPMKGHSHVYWYRQLPEEGLKFMVYLQKENIIDESGMPKERFSAEFPKEGPSILRIQQVVRGDSAAYFCASSPGTVQETQYFGPGTRLLVL.

The rearrangement uses TRBV6-5 and TRBJ1-2, with 7 bases identical to TRBD1. Germline V gives CDR1 MNHEY, CDR2 SVGAGI. This CDR3 is 13 amino acids long. Losses at the gene ends were 4 bases for V and 8 bases for J; bases not matched to a gene: 7. The CDR3 loop reads CASSSDRVKGYTF. The CDR3 DNA follows: TGTGCCAGCAGTTCCGACAGGGTGAAGGGCTACACCTTC.

This sequence joins TRBV7-2 and TRBJ2-1, with TRBD2 matching over 8 bases. The length of the CDR3 is 16 residues. V shed 2 bases and J 6 bases; nucleotides not matched to a gene: 9. CDR1 and CDR2 (germline): SGHTA, FQGNSA. CDR3 DNA: TGTGCCAGCAGCTTAAGGGCGGGACTAGATTTCAATGAGCAGTTCTTC. Its translation: CASSLRAGLDFNEQFF.

The chain is built from TRBV28 and TRBJ2-5; D perhaps matches TRBD2 (6 bases). Germline CDR1 MDHEN, CDR2 SYDVKM. Deletions cut 6 bases from V and 5 bases from J, with 13 bases between. The CDR3 covers 13 residues. CDR3 sequence (DNA): TGTGCCAGCAGCTCTTCCGGAGGGGAGACCCAGTACTTC. Protein: CASSSSGGETQYF.